This section outlines one TCR beta chain sequence together with its context. The CDR3 is cut off 3 residues early in the read; its end comes from the germline J gene. This specimen belongs to a study of T cells in women clearing cervical HPV infection. On the study more broadly: Case blood was drawn when the lesion was first found; control blood after infection became undetectable.

V was pared by 6 bases and J by 3 bases, with 7 bases of the junction left unmatched. The germline V gene has CDR1 SNHLY and CDR2 FYNNEI. The CDR3 is 16 residues long. The repertoire was sequenced with immunoSEQ multiplex PCR; TCRdb's copy has only in-frame clones and lacks some. This sample lists 40,000 or so clones; its ten largest clones have approximately 6.6%. V and J are TRBV2 and TRBJ2-2; 10 bases are a match to TRBD1. The sequence came from a woman between 18 and 69 years old with a cervical HPV16 infection that either progressed to CIN3+ or cleared (not recorded which). The sequencing input was blood buffy coat. The CDR3 DNA, read in part, is TGTGCCAGCAGCAAGACAGGGGGCTTCGACACCGGGGAG. It specifies CASSKTGGFDTGE. The full CDR3 sequence reads CASSKTGGFDTGELFF.